This paragraph covers one T cell receptor (beta chain) sequence. This entry is derived from a study of blood T cell repertoires in COVID-19. This CDR3 spans 11 amino acids. CDR1 and CDR2 (germline): ENHRY, SYGVKD. V lost 3 bases, J lost 4 bases, and 3 bases lay in between. Sequencing used immunoSEQ multiplex PCR; TCRdb keeps in-frame clones, though not all of them. The sample yields 80,000 or so clones, over 70% seen once. Sequences were obtained from peripheral blood. V and J are TRBV10-3 and TRBJ1-1, with D hard to call. The clonotype originates from a man aged 80 or over with acute or convalescent COVID-19. DNA for the CDR3: TGTGCCATCAGTGACGGCACTGAAGCTTTCTTT. Translation: CAISDGTEAFF.